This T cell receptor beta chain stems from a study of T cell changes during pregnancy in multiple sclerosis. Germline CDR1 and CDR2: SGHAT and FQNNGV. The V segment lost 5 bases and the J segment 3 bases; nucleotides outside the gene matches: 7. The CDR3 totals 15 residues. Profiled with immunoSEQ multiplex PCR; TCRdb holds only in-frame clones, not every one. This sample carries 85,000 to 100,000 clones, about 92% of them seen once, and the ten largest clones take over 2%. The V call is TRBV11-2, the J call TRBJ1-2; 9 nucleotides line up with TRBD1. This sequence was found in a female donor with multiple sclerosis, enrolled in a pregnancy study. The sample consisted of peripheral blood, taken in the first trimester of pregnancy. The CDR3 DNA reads TGTGCCAGCAGCGCGCCGGGACAGGGCGACTATGGCTACACCTTC. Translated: CASSAPGQGDYGYTF. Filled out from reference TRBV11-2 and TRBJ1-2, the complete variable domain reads EAGVAQSPRYKIIEKRQSVAFWCNPISGHATLYWYQQILGQGPKLLIQFQNNGVVDDSQLPKDRFSAERLKGVDSTLKIQPAKLEDSAVYLCASSAPGQGDYGYTFGSGTRLTVV.